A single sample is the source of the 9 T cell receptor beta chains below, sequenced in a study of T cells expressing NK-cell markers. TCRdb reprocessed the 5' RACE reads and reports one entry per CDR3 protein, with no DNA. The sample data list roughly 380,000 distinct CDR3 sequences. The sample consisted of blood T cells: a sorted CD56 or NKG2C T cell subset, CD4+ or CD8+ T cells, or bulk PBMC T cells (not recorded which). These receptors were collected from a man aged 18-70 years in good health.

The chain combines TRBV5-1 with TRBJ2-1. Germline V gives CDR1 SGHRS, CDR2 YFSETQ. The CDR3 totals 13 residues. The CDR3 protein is CASSRGLHNEQFF.

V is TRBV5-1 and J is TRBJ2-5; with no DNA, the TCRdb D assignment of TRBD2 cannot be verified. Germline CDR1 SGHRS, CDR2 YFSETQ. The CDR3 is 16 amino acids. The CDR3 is CASSLVSGRGKETQYF.

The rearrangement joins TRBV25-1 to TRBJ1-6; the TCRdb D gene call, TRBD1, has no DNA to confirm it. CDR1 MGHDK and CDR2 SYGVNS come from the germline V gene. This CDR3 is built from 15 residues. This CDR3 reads CASSKLGQGESPLHF.

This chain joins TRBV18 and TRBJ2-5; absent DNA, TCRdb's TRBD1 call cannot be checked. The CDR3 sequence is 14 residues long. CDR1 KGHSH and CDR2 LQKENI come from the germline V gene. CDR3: CASSLGQRQETQYF.

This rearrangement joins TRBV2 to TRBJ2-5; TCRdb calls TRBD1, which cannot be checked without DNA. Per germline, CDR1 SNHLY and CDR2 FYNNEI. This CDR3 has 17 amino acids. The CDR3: CASRGGQGALDGETQYF.

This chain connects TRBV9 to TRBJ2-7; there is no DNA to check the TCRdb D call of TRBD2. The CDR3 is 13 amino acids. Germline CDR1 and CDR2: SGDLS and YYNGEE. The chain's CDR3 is CASSVLAVGEQYF.

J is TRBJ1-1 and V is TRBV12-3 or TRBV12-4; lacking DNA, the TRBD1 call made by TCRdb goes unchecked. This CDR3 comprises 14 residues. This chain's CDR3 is CASTDRDRVSEAFF.

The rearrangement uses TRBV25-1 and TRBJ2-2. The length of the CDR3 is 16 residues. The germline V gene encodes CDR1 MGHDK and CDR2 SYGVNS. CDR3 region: CASSDFIFANTGELFF.

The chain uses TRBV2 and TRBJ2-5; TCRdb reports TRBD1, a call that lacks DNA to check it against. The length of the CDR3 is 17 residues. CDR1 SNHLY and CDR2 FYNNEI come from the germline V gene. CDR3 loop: CASSRPVDPADRETQYF.